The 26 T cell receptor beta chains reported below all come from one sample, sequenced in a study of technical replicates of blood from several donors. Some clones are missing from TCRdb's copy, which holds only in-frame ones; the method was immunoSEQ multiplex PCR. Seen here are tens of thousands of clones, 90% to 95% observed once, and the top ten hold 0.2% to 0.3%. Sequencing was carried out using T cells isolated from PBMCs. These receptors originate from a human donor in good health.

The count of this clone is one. The CDR3 loop is CASSWGQGADTQYF. The CDR3 coding sequence is TGCGCCAGCAGCTGGGGACAGGGAGCAGATACGCAGTATTTT. This chain connects TRBV5-1 to TRBJ2-3, with 9 bases fitting TRBD1. The CDR3 loop spans 14 amino acids. Germline values: CDR1 SGHRS, CDR2 YFSETQ. J was trimmed by 4 bases and V by 3 bases; bases with no gene match: 3.

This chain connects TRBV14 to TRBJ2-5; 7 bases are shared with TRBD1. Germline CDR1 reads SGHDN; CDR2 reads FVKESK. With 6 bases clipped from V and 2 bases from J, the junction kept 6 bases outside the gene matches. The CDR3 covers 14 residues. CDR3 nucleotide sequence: TGTGCCAGCAGACGGACAGGCCGTCAAGAGACCCAGTACTTC. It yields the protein CASRRTGRQETQYF.

In DNA, the CDR3 is TGCGCCAGCAGCTTGGCACAGGGCCTCGACTTCTATGGCTACACCTTC. Translation: CASSLAQGLDFYGYTF. The V and J genes are TRBV5-1 and TRBJ1-2, with a possible D match to TRBD1 (6 bases). The CDR3 loop spans 16 amino acids. CDR1 SGHRS and CDR2 YFSETQ come from the germline V gene. V lost 0 bases, J lost 4 bases, and 16 bases lay in between.

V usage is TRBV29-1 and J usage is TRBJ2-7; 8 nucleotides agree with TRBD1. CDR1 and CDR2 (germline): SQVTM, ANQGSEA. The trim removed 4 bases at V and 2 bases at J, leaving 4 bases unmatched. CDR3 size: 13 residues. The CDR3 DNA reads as TGCAGCGTTGCGGGACAGGCCGCCTACGAGCAGTACTTC. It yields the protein CSVAGQAAYEQYF.

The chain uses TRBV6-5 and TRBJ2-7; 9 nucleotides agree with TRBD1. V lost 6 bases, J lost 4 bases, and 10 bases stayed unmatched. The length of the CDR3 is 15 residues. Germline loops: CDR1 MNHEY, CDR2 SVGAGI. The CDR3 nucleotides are TGTGCCAGCAGGGAGGGACAGGGCATCGGTTACGAGCAGTACTTC. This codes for CASREGQGIGYEQYF.

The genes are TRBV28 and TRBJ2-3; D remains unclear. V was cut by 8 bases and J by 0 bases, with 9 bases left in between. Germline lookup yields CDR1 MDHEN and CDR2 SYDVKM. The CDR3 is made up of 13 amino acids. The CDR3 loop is CASAVPSTDTQYF. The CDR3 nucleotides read TGTGCCAGCGCGGTGCCGAGCACAGATACGCAGTATTTT.

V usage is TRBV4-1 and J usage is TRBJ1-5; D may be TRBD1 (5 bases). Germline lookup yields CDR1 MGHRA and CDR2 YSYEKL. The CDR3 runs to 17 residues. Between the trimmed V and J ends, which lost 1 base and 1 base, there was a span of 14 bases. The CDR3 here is CASSQVPGGSSNQPQHF. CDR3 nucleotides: TGCGCCAGCAGCCAAGTTCCCGGGGGTTCGAGCAATCAGCCCCAGCATTTT.

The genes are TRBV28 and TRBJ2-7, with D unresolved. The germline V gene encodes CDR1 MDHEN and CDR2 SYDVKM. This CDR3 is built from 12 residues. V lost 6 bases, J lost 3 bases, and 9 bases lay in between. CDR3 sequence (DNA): TGTGCCAGCAGCCCTACTTACTACGAGCAGTACTTC. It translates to CASSPTYYEQYF.

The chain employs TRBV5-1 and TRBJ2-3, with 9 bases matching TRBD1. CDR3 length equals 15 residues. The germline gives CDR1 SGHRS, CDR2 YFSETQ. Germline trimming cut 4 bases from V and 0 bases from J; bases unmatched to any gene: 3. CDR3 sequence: CASSPGTGSTDTQYF. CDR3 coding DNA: TGCGCCAGCAGCCCCGGGACAGGGAGCACAGATACGCAGTATTTT.

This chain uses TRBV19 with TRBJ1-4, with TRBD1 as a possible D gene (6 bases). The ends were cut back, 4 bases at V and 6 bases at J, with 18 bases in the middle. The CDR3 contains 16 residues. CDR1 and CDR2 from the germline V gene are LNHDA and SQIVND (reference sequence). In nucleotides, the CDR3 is TGTGCCAGTAGTACCCGTCCGGGGGGCGGGGATGAAAAACTGTTTTTT. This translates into CASSTRPGGGDEKLFF.

In DNA form, the CDR3 reads TGTGCCAGCAGTCGTAAAGGACAGGACAGGCTAAGGTTCGACTATGGCTACACCTTC. Its protein is CASSRKGQDRLRFDYGYTF. The chain carries TRBV2 and TRBJ1-2; 7 nucleotides agree with TRBD1. This CDR3 comprises 19 residues. V lost 5 bases and J lost 3; bases outside the gene matches: 21. Germline V lookup: CDR1 SNHLY, CDR2 FYNNEI.

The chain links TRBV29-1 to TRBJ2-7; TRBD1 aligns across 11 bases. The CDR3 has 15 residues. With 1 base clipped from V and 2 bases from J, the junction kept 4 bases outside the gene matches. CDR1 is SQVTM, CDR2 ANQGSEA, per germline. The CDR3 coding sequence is TGCAGCGTTGAAGGGGGACAGGGGGTACCCTACGAGCAGTACTTC. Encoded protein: CSVEGGQGVPYEQYF.

The DNA for the CDR3 is TGTGCCAGCAGCAACGGTAACTCTGGGGCCAACGTCCTGACTTTC. Amino acids: CASSNGNSGANVLTF. The chain has TRBV7-6 and TRBJ2-6, with D uncertain. The CDR3 runs to 15 residues. V was clipped by 5 bases and J by 0 bases, with 8 bases between them. From germline, CDR1 is SGHVS and CDR2 FNYEAQ.

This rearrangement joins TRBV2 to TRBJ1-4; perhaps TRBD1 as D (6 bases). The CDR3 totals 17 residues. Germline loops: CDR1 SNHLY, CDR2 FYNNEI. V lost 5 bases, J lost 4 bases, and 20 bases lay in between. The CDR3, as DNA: TGTGCCAGCAGTACCTCCGGGGGGGGGCGGCATAATGAAAAACTGTTTTTT. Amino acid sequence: CASSTSGGGRHNEKLFF.

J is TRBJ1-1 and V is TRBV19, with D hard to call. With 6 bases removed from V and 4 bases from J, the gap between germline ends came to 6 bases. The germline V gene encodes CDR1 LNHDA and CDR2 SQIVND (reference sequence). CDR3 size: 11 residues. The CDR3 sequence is CASRVSTEAFF. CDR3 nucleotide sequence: TGTGCCAGTAGAGTGAGCACTGAAGCTTTCTTT.

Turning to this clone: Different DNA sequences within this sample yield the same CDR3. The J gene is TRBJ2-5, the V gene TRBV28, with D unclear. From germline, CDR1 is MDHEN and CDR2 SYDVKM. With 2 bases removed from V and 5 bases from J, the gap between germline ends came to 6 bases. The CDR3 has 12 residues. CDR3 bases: TGTGCCAGCAGTTTACTTGGCGAGACCCAGTACTTC. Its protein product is CASSLLGETQYF.

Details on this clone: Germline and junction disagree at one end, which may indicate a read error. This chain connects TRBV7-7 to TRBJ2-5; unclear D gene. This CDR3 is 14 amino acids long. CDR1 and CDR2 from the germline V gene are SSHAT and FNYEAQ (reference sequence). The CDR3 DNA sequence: TGTGCTAGCAGCCCCCTTCGAAGGAGAGAGACCCAGTACTTC. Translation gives CASSPLRRRETQYF.

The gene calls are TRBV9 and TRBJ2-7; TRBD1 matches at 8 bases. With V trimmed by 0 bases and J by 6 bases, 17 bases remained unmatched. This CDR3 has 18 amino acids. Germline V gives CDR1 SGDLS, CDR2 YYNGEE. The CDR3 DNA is TGTGCCAGCAGCGTAGGTCGGGAAGGACAGGGCGTTGTCTCCGAGCAGTACTTC. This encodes CASSVGREGQGVVSEQYF.

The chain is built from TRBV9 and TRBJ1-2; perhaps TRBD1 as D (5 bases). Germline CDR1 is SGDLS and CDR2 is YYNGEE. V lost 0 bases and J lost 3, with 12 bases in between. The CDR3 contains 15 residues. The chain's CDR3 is CASSVEEGQDYGYTF. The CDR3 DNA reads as TGTGCCAGCAGCGTAGAGGAGGGGCAGGACTATGGCTACACCTTC. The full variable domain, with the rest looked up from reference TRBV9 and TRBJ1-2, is DSGVTQTPKHLITATGQRVTLRCSPRSGDLSVYWYQQSLDQGLQFLIQYYNGEERAKGNILERFSAQQFPDLHSELNLSSLELGDSALYFCASSVEEGQDYGYTFGSGTRLTVV.

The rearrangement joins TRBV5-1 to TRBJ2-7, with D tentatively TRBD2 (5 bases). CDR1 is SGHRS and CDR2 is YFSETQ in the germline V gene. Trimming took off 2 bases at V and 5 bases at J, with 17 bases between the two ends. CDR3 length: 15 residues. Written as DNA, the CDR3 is TGCGCCAGCAGCTTCTTTGGAGGTGGAGGTGACGAGCAGTACTTC. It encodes CASSFFGGGGDEQYF.

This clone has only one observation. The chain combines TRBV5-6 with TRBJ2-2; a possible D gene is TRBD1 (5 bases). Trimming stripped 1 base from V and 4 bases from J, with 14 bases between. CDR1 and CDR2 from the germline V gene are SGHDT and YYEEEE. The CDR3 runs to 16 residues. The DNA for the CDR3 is TGTGCCAGCAGCTTGAAATGGGCAGGGATCACCGGGGAGCTGTTTTTT. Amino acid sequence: CASSLKWAGITGELFF.

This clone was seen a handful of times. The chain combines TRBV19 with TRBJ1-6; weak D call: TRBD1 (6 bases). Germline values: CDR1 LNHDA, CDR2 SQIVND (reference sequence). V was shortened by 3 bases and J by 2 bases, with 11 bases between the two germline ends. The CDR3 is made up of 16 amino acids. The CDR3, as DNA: TGTGCCAGTAGTATGACAGGAATTACCTATAATTCACCCCTCCACTTT. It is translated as CASSMTGITYNSPLHF.

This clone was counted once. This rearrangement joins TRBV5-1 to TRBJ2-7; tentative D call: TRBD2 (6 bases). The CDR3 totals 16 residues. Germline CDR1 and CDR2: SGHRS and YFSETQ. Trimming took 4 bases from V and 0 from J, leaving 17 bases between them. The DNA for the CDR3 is TGCGCCAGCAGCCCTGAGGCGGGGAGAAGCTCCTACGAGCAGTACTTC. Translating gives CASSPEAGRSSYEQYF.

The CDR3 sequence is CASSYSGQGAVPAFF. The CDR3 coding sequence is TGTGCCAGCAGTTACTCTGGACAGGGGGCGGTTCCCGCTTTCTTT. V usage is TRBV6-5 and J usage is TRBJ1-1, with 11 bases aligning to TRBD1. There are 15 residues in the CDR3. Germline V gene lookup returns CDR1 MNHEY and CDR2 SVGAGI. Trimming at V came to 0 bases and at J to 11 bases, leaving 8 bases not matched to a gene.

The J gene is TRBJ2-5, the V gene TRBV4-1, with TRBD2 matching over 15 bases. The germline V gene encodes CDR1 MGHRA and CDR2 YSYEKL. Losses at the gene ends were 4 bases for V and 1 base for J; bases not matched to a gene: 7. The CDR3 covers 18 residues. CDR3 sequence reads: CASSPLGLAGGPQETQYF. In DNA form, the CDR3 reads TGCGCCAGCAGCCCTCTAGGACTAGCGGGGGGGCCCCAAGAGACCCAGTACTTC.

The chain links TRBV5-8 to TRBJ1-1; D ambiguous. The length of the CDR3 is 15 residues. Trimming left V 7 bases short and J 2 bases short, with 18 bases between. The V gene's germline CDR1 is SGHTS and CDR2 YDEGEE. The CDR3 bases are TGTGCCAGCGTCGTTAACTCCGTTCGAAACACTGAAGCTTTCTTT. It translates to CASVVNSVRNTEAFF. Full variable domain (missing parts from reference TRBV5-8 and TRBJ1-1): EAGVTQSPTHLIKTRGQQATLRCSPISGHTSVYWYQQALGLGLQFLLWYDEGEERNRGNFPPRFSGRQFPNYSSELNVNALELEDSALYLCASVVNSVRNTEAFFGQGTRLTVV.